The 32 T cell receptor beta chains presented below share a single source sample, sequenced in a study of human T cells and chemical hapten exposure (dated by TCRdb to the early 2020s). Explained via the paper, the time point label denotes: patch test 2, 6 weeks after DPC sensitization. Read against the paper, the sample's treatment or condition label means: therapeutic diphenylcyclopropenone sensitization with weekly scalp DPC. The protocol used for the library was RACE. The run used a NextSeq 500. Using fastp at Q25 and MiXCR, TCRdb reprocessed the public reads and kept productive beta chains. CDR3 protein duplicates are merged, each entry listing the most common genes and DNA. The sample table holds over 130,000 distinct CDR3 sequences, of which 10% to 15% were seen once. The biggest ten clones account for about 1.3% of the sample. Sequenced material: whole blood, taken in connection with sensitization to the hapten diphenylcyclopropenone (DPC). These receptors were obtained from a woman aged 50 to 65 with alopecia areata. Some clones in this sample may be carry-over from other donors' samples.

This clonotype was found a few times. CDR3 sequence reads: CSVDSGEGGYNEQFF. For the CDR3, the DNA is TGCAGCGTTGACTCGGGGGAAGGGGGTTACAATGAGCAGTTCTTC. The chain combines TRBV29-1 with TRBJ2-1; the D call may be TRBD1 or TRBD2 (6 bases each). Trimming stripped 3 bases from V and 4 bases from J, with 16 bases between. The CDR3 consists of 15 residues. In germline, CDR1 is SQVTM, CDR2 ANQGSEA.

This clonotype was found a few times. The V gene is TRBV28, the J gene TRBJ2-7, with D possibly being TRBD2 (6 bases). The V gene's germline CDR1 is MDHEN and CDR2 SYDVKM. V dropped 3 bases and J dropped 0 bases, with 12 bases sitting between them. The CDR3 covers 15 residues. The CDR3 DNA sequence: TGTGCCAGCAGTTTTAGCGGATCGAGCTCCTACGAGCAGTACTTC. Encoded protein: CASSFSGSSSYEQYF.

This clonotype was seen many times. This sequence joins TRBV20-1 and TRBJ2-7, with D possibly being TRBD1 (5 bases). The CDR3 is 13 amino acids. The germline V gene has CDR1 DFQATT and CDR2 SNEGSKA (reference sequence). V lost 2 bases and J lost 3, with 11 bases in between. CDR3 in DNA: TGCAGTGCTAGATCTCCAGGGCACTACGAGCAGTACTTC. Amino acids: CSARSPGHYEQYF.

This clonotype showed up many times. V gene TRBV7-2 combines with J gene TRBJ2-1; 11 bases fit TRBD1. The ends lost 5 bases at V and 10 bases at J; junction bases unmatched: 7. Germline values: CDR1 SGHTA, CDR2 FQGNSA. This CDR3 is 14 amino acids long. CDR3 nucleotide sequence: TGTGCCAGCAGCCCTGGACAGGGGGCTGAGGAGCAGTTCTTC. Protein: CASSPGQGAEEQFF.

This clonotype came up many times. This chain uses TRBV20-1 with TRBJ2-4; TRBD1 matches at 10 bases. Germline trimming cut 3 bases from V and 5 bases from J; bases unmatched to any gene: 4. The CDR3 is 14 amino acids. CDR1 DFQATT and CDR2 SNEGSKA come from the germline V gene (reference sequence). The CDR3 spells CSASRQGAENIQYF. DNA for the CDR3: TGCAGTGCTAGTCGACAGGGGGCCGAAAACATTCAGTACTTC.

This clonotype was seen many times. The chain joins TRBV6-6 to TRBJ2-7, with D unclear. The CDR3 sequence is 12 residues long. Germline-derived CDR1 and CDR2 are MNHNY and SVGAGI (reference sequence). Trimming shortened V by 5 bases and J by 8 bases, and 13 bases separated the two germline ends. The CDR3 sequence is CASSPPFTQQYF. CDR3 sequence (DNA): TGTGCCAGCAGTCCACCCTTCACCCAGCAGTACTTC.

There are many counts of this clonotype. This sequence joins TRBV6-2 or TRBV6-3 and TRBJ2-2; 14 positions agree with TRBD2. V lost 5 bases and J lost 3; bases outside the gene matches: 14. Germline loops: CDR1 MNHEY, CDR2 SVGEGT. CDR3 size: 20 residues. This CDR3 is CASSPLGRRLAGGYTGELFF. The CDR3 DNA sequence: TGTGCCAGCAGTCCCCTTGGCAGGCGACTAGCGGGAGGGTACACCGGGGAGCTGTTTTTT.

Note on this clonotype: This sequence may be a read error, since a much larger clone differs from it by one base. The chain recombines TRBV4-1 with TRBJ2-1, with D unresolved. From germline, CDR1 is MGHRA and CDR2 YSYEKL. This CDR3 has 16 amino acids. The CDR3 reads CASSQVDVVSYIEQFF. In DNA form, the CDR3 reads TGCGCCAGCAGCCAAGTTGACGTCGTCTCCTACATTGAGCAGTTCTTC.

The sample holds a few counts of this clonotype. This chain links TRBV19 with TRBJ1-3; 9 nucleotides line up with TRBD1. Germline CDR1 is LNHDA and CDR2 is SQIVND (reference sequence). The CDR3 consists of 19 residues. V was clipped by 6 bases and J by 0 bases; unmatched bases: 15. This CDR3 reads CASRSGGTGLVSSGNTIYF. The CDR3 region has the DNA TGTGCCAGTAGATCTGGGGGGACAGGGCTCGTTTCCTCTGGAAACACCATATATTTT. The whole variable domain, filled in from reference TRBV19 and TRBJ1-3, reads DGGITQSPKYLFRKEGQNVTLSCEQNLNHDAMYWYRQDPGQGLRLIYYSQIVNDFQKGDIAEGYSVSREKKESFPLTVTSAQKNPTAFYLCASRSGGTGLVSSGNTIYFGEGSWLTVV.

The V gene is TRBV7-3, the J gene TRBJ2-1, with 12 bases identical to TRBD2. The germline gives CDR1 SGHTA, CDR2 FQGTGA. The CDR3 sequence is 14 residues long. Trimming removed 5 bases from V and 9 bases from J; junction bases left unmatched: 5. The CDR3 reads CASSATSGSGEQFF. The CDR3 DNA reads TGTGCCAGCAGCGCGACTAGCGGGAGTGGTGAGCAGTTCTTC.

This clonotype was counted ten times or more. This chain joins TRBV27 and TRBJ1-1, with no clear D. Germline-derived CDR1 and CDR2 are MNHEY and SMNVEV (reference sequence). The CDR3 is 12 residues long. Trimming left V 1 base short and J 13 bases short, with 13 bases between. The CDR3 spells CASSLFLDTLFF. The CDR3, as DNA: TGTGCCAGCAGTTTATTCTTAGACACCCTTTTCTTT.

In the case of this clonotype: The DNA is omitted, as the CDR3 cannot be located on it reliably, and the CDR3 follows TCRdb's listing. The gene calls are TRBV12-5 and TRBJ2-2; the listed D gene, TRBD2, was not tested against the DNA. The CDR3 adds up to 21 amino acids, both ends counted. Germline V CDR1 and CDR2: LGHNT, FRNRAP. CDR3 loop: CASGPLAGAGELFFGEGELFF.

V gene TRBV10-2 combines with J gene TRBJ1-1; D gene unclear. With 5 bases removed from V and 9 bases from J, the gap between germline ends came to 13 bases. Germline CDR1 is WSHSY and CDR2 is SAAADI. This CDR3 is built from 12 residues. In nucleotides, the CDR3 is TGCGCCAGCAGTCACGACACGTCCAAAGCTTTCTTT. Protein product: CASSHDTSKAFF.

This chain joins TRBV12-3 or TRBV12-4 and TRBJ1-1; perhaps TRBD1 as D (6 bases). Trimming stripped 5 bases from V and 5 bases from J, with 15 bases between. The CDR3 is made up of 14 amino acids. The CDR3 nucleotides read TGTGCCAGCAGTGGGTGGGGGGCTGATACTGAAGCTTTCTTT. Protein: CASSGWGADTEAFF.

This clonotype was counted a few times. V is TRBV6-2 or TRBV6-3 and J is TRBJ2-5; 11 bases line up with TRBD2. The CDR3 totals 19 residues. Germline V CDR1 and CDR2: MNHEY, SVGEGT. The junction had 16 bases not matched to a gene; V was cut back by 3 bases and J by 4 bases. CDR3 coding DNA: TGTGCCAGCAGTTATCTTAGCGGGAGGGCGATGGAGGTTTCAGAGACCCAGTACTTC. It codes for CASSYLSGRAMEVSETQYF.

The rearrangement links TRBV6-2 or TRBV6-3 to TRBJ2-2; D gene ambiguous. This CDR3 region has 15 residues. CDR1 and CDR2 from the germline V gene are MNHEY and SVGEGT. Trimming took off 6 bases at V and 4 bases at J, with 15 bases between the two ends. CDR3 bases: TGTGCCAGCAGACCTCTGGGTGAAAGCACCGGGGAGCTGTTTTTT. Its translation: CASRPLGESTGELFF.

This sequence joins TRBV7-3 and TRBJ2-7, with D perhaps TRBD2 (6 bases). Per the germline V gene, CDR1 is SGHTA and CDR2 is FQGTGA. The ends were cut back, 0 bases at V and 5 bases at J, with 11 bases in the middle. The CDR3 is 14 residues long. The CDR3 is CASSLTGGEDEQYF. The CDR3, as DNA: TGTGCCAGCAGCTTAACTGGCGGGGAAGACGAGCAGTACTTC.

The chain's CDR3 is CASKLGGDEQYF. As DNA, the CDR3 is TGCGCCAGCAAGCTAGGGGGAGACGAGCAGTACTTC. The chain carries TRBV5-1 and TRBJ2-7, with a possible D match to TRBD1 (6 bases). The V and J ends lost 6 bases and 5 bases respectively, with 12 bases between them. The germline CDR1 and CDR2 sequences are SGHRS and YFSETQ. The CDR3 spans 12 residues. Looking up the rest from reference TRBV5-1 and TRBJ2-7 gives the full variable domain: KAGVTQTPRYLIKTRGQQVTLSCSPISGHRSVSWYQQTPGQGLQFLFEYFSETQRNKGNFPGRFSGRQFSNSRSEMNVSTLELGDSALYLCASKLGGDEQYFGPGTRLTVT.

The chain recombines TRBV20-1 with TRBJ2-7; 7 bases fit TRBD2. The CDR3 totals 13 residues. Germline CDR1 and CDR2: DFQATT and SNEGSKA (reference sequence). V shed 6 bases and J 4 bases; nucleotides not matched to a gene: 9. CDR3 bases: TGCAGTGCCAAGCGGGAAACGATATACGAGCAGTACTTC. Translated, it gives CSAKRETIYEQYF.

This clonotype was seen only a few times. The chain recombines TRBV6-5 with TRBJ1-1, with D maybe TRBD1 (6 bases). V shed 5 bases and J shed 6 bases, with 13 bases lying between them. The germline CDR1 and CDR2 sequences are MNHEY and SVGAGI. The CDR3 has 13 amino acids. The CDR3 nucleotides are TGTGCCAGCAGTGAACAGGGAAGGGCTGAAGCTTTCTTT. It is translated as CASSEQGRAEAFF.

The chain combines TRBV7-2 with TRBJ2-1; 13 bases agree with TRBD2. The CDR3 runs 16 residues. CDR1 is SGHTA and CDR2 is FQGNSA in the germline V gene. V shed 5 bases and J 7 bases; nucleotides not matched to a gene: 8. The CDR3 region is CASSLPGLAGKNEQFF. CDR3 coding DNA: TGTGCCAGCAGCCTGCCGGGACTAGCGGGAAAGAATGAGCAGTTCTTC.

This clonotype has more than one count but fewer than ten. The genes are TRBV7-2 and TRBJ2-3; D is unresolved. The CDR3 is 13 amino acids. Per germline, CDR1 SGHTA and CDR2 FQGNSA. V lost 0 bases and J lost 5, with 6 bases in between. The chain's CDR3 is CASSLAKRDTQYF. For the CDR3, the DNA is TGTGCCAGCAGCTTAGCAAAGAGAGATACGCAGTATTTT. The variable domain in full, completed from reference TRBV7-2 and TRBJ2-3, reads GAGVSQSPSNKVTEKGKDVELRCDPISGHTALYWYRQSLGQGLEFLIYFQGNSAPDKSGLPSDRFSAERTGGSVSTLTIQRTQQEDSAVYLCASSLAKRDTQYFGPGTRLTVL.

The chain joins TRBV20-1 to TRBJ2-7; D is tentatively TRBD1 or TRBD2 (5 bases each). The CDR3 has 11 residues. Trimming stripped 6 bases from V and 6 bases from J, with 12 bases between. Germline values: CDR1 DFQATT, CDR2 SNEGSKA (reference sequence). The CDR3 is CSAPDGGEQYF. Written as DNA, the CDR3 is TGCAGTGCCCCTGATGGGGGCGAGCAGTACTTC.

J is TRBJ2-5 and V is TRBV3-1; 8 nucleotides line up with TRBD2. Germline V CDR1 and CDR2: LGHDT, YNNKEL (reference sequence). V lost 4 bases and J lost 6; bases outside the gene matches: 7. CDR3 size: 14 residues. CDR3 amino acids: CASSPLGLVKTQYF. CDR3 coding DNA: TGTGCCAGCAGCCCCCTGGGACTAGTAAAGACCCAGTACTTC.

The chain couples TRBV11-2 to TRBJ2-2; TRBD2 aligns across 9 bases. The germline CDR1 and CDR2 sequences are SGHAT and FQNNGV. The CDR3 spans 16 residues. The J segment lost 4 bases and the V segment lost 5 bases, leaving 8 bases of the junction unmatched. For the CDR3, the DNA is TGTGCCAGCAGCGCGCGACTAGCGGCCAGCACCGGGGAGCTGTTTTTT. Protein product: CASSARLAASTGELFF.

This chain joins TRBV9 and TRBJ1-3; the D gene is possibly TRBD1 (6 bases). V was pared by 0 bases and J by 4 bases, with 11 bases between. The CDR3 runs to 15 residues. Germline loops: CDR1 SGDLS, CDR2 YYNGEE. CDR3 region: CASSVGAGGGNTIYF. The CDR3 DNA reads TGTGCCAGCAGCGTAGGGGCTGGGGGCGGAAACACCATATATTTT. Full variable domain (rest looked up from reference TRBV9 and TRBJ1-3): DSGVTQTPKHLITATGQRVTLRCSPRSGDLSVYWYQQSLDQGLQFLIQYYNGEERAKGNILERFSAQQFPDLHSELNLSSLELGDSALYFCASSVGAGGGNTIYFGEGSWLTVV.

This clonotype was counted only a few times. The genes are TRBV20-1 and TRBJ2-1, with D tentatively TRBD2 (5 bases). With 2 bases removed from V and 2 bases from J, the gap between germline ends came to 10 bases. Germline V lookup: CDR1 DFQATT, CDR2 SNEGSKA (reference sequence). The CDR3 is made up of 14 amino acids. CDR3 bases: TGCAGTGCTAGATCCGGGATTACCTACAATGAGCAGTTCTTC. It codes for CSARSGITYNEQFF.

This sequence joins TRBV20-1 and TRBJ2-7, with TRBD1 matching 8 bases. CDR3 length: 13 residues. CDR1 and CDR2 from the germline V gene are DFQATT and SNEGSKA (reference sequence). V trimming: 2 bases; J trimming: 2 bases; junction bases outside the gene matches: 2. The CDR3 protein is CSARQGAPYEQYF. Written as DNA, the CDR3 is TGCAGTGCTAGACAGGGGGCACCCTACGAGCAGTACTTC.

In this sample, this clonotype turned up a few times. The chain uses TRBV19 and TRBJ1-2; maybe TRBD1 (5 bases). Germline CDR1 and CDR2: LNHDA and SQIVND (reference sequence). The CDR3 contains 14 residues. Trimming took 4 bases from V and 4 from J, leaving 13 bases between them. CDR3 protein: CASSSRDSFYGYTF. The DNA of the CDR3 is TGTGCCAGTAGTAGCAGGGACTCTTTCTATGGCTACACCTTC.

The sample holds a few counts of this clonotype. V is TRBV9 and J is TRBJ2-1, with TRBD2 as a possible D gene (5 bases). The germline V and J ends were trimmed by 1 base and 6 bases, with 11 bases remaining between them. The germline CDR1 and CDR2 sequences are SGDLS and YYNGEE. The CDR3 is 14 residues long. The CDR3 sequence: CASSVKSRGNEQFF. The CDR3 bases are TGTGCCAGCAGCGTAAAATCTCGGGGCAATGAGCAGTTCTTC. The full variable domain, completed using reference TRBV9 and TRBJ2-1, is DSGVTQTPKHLITATGQRVTLRCSPRSGDLSVYWYQQSLDQGLQFLIQYYNGEERAKGNILERFSAQQFPDLHSELNLSSLELGDSALYFCASSVKSRGNEQFFGPGTRLTVL.

This clonotype was seen a handful of times. Sequence at one end of the junction differs from germline and may be a read error. The chain employs TRBV5-1 and TRBJ2-6; D possibly corresponds to TRBD1 (5 bases). Per the germline V gene, CDR1 is SGHRS and CDR2 is YFSETQ. The CDR3 is 16 residues long. The CDR3 coding sequence is TGCGTCAGCAGCTTGGAAGGGGCGTACGGGGCCAACGTCCTGACTTTC. Its protein product is CVSSLEGAYGANVLTF. Full variable domain (missing parts from reference TRBV5-1 and TRBJ2-6): KAGVTQTPRYLIKTRGQQVTLSCSPISGHRSVSWYQQTPGQGLQFLFEYFSETQRNKGNFPGRFSGRQFSNSRSEMNVSTLELGDSALYLCVSSLEGAYGANVLTFGAGSRLTVL.

This clonotype has more than one count but fewer than ten. The genes are TRBV20-1 and TRBJ2-3; TRBD2 aligns across 13 bases. This CDR3 is built from 17 residues. Trimming removed 6 bases from V and 5 bases from J; junction bases left unmatched: 14. Germline CDR1 reads DFQATT; CDR2 reads SNEGSKA (reference sequence). The CDR3 DNA reads as TGCAGTGCCAACCCGGGACTAGCGGGAAGAGGGGGAGATACGCAGTATTTT. Protein: CSANPGLAGRGGDTQYF.